This T cell receptor beta chain was recovered during a study of STAT3 mutations in large granular lymphocyte leukemia. Study-level results: Treatment regimens differed across patients between samplings. At least one immunodominant TCR beta clonotype appeared in every T-cell large granular lymphocyte leukemia patient.

Here immunoSEQ multiplex PCR was the method, and the copy in TCRdb shows in-frame clones only, minus some. The sample consists of approximately 27,000 clones, over 60% of them appearing once. A note on this clone: The antigen remains undetermined.

The CDR3 sequence is 15 residues long. The germline CDR1 and CDR2 sequences are SGHTA and FQGTGA. The V gene end was trimmed by 2 bases and the J gene end by 0 bases; junction bases not matched to a gene: 0. The sequencing sample was made of peripheral blood mononuclear cells. The receptor was isolated from a woman in her forties or fifties with T-cell large granular lymphocyte leukemia. Some clones in this sample may be carry-over from other donors' samples. The chain couples TRBV7-3 to TRBJ1-1, with 10 positions matching TRBD1. CDR3 sequence reads: CASSLGQGVNTEAFF. The CDR3 DNA reads TGTGCCAGCAGCTTAGGACAGGGGGTGAACACTGAAGCTTTCTTT. Using reference TRBV7-3 and TRBJ1-1 for the parts outside the CDR3, the full variable domain is GAGVSQTPSNKVTEKGKYVELRCDPISGHTALYWYRQSLGQGPEFLIYFQGTGAADDSGLPNDRFFAVRPEGSVSTLKIQRTERGDSAVYLCASSLGQGVNTEAFFGQGTRLTVV.